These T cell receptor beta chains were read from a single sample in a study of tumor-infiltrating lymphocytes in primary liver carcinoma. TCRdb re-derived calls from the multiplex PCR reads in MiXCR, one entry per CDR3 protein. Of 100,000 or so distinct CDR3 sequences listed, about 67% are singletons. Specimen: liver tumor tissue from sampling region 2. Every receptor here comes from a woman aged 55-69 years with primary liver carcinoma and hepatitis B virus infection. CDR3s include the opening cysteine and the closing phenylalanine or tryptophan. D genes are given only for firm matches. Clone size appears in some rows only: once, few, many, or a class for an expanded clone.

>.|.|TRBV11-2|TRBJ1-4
CAGSLGLLSSGEKLFF
TGTGCCGGGAGCTTAGGCCTCCTATCCTCTGGAGAAAAACTGTTTTTT
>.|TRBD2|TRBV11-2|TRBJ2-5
CASSRTSVHEIQYF
TGTGCCAGCAGCCGCACTAGCGTCCATGAGATCCAGTACTTC
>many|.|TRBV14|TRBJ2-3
CASSQFDPDTQYF
TGTGCCAGCAGCCAATTCGACCCGGATACGCAGTATTTT
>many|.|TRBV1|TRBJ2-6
CTSSPASYPGHRSTSGANVLTF
TGCACCAGCAGCCCAGCCTCTTATCCGGGACATCGGAGTACCTCTGGGGCCAACGTCCTGACTTTC
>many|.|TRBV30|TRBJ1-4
CAFEGGNEKLFF
TGTGCCTTCGAGGGGGGGAATGAAAAACTGTTTTTT
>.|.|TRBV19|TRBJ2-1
CASSIWPAEQFF
TGTGCCAGTAGTATATGGCCTGCCGAGCAGTTCTTC
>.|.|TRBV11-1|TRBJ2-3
CASRRSSGYTDTQYF
TGTGCCAGCAGACGTTCTTCGGGGTACACAGATACGCAGTATTTT
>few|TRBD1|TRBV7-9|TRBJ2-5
CASSPTLDRVRETQYF
TGTGCCAGCAGCCCGACCCTGGACAGGGTTCGGGAGACCCAGTACTTC
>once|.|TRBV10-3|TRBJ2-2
CVIRGAEANTGELFF
TGTGTCATCAGGGGAGCGGAAGCGAACACCGGGGAGCTGTTTTTT
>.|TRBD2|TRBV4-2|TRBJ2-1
CASSQGWSGRYNEQFF
TGTGCAAGCAGCCAAGGATGGAGCGGGAGGTACAATGAGCAGTTCTTC
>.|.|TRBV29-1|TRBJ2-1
CSVVRGTNSYEQFF
TGCAGTGTTGTGAGGGGGACCAATTCCTACGAGCAGTTCTTC
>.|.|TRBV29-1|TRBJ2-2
CRVKLDTRELFF
TGCAGGGTTAAACTGGATACGAGGGAGCTGTTTTTT
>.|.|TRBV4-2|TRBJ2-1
CASSRDSGCEQFF
TGTGCCAGCAGTCGGGATAGCGGCTGTGAGCAGTTCTTC
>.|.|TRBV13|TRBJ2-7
CASSLTPGEYYF
TGTGCCAGCAGCTTAACTCCCGGCGAGTATTACTTC
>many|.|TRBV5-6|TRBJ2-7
CASSLPAIRNEQYF
TGTGCCAGCAGCTTACCAGCAATCAGGAACGAGCAGTACTTC
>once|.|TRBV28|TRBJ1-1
CASTSRGGANTEAFF
TGTGCCAGCACCTCTCGTGGAGGGGCGAACACTGAAGCTTTCTTT
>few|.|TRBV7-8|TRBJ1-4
CASSLDKVEKLFF
TGTGCCAGCAGCTTAGACAAGGTTGAAAAACTGTTTTTT
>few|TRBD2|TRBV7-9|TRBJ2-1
CASSLARTSGRSNEQFF
TGTGCCAGCAGCTTAGCTCGGACTAGCGGGAGATCAAATGAGCAGTTCTTC
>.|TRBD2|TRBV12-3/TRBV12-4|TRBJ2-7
CASSLTTGGLYEQCF
TGTGCCAGCAGTTTAACGACGGGAGGCCTCTACGAGCAGTGCTTC
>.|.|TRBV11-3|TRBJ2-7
CASSLEPGRVWEQYF
TGTGCCAGCAGCTTAGAACCGGGTCGGGTCTGGGAGCAGTACTTC
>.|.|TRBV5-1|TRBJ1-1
CASSGGVGLDGEAFF
TGCGCCAGCAGCGGGGGTGTGGGGCTGGATGGTGAAGCTTTCTTT
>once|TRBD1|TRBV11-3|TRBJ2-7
CASILGTGGSLEQYF
TGTGCCAGCATCTTAGGGACAGGGGGTTCCCTCGAGCAGTATTTC
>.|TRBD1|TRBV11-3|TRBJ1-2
CASSPGTGGNYGYTF
TGTGCCAGCAGCCCCGGGACAGGGGGCAACTATGGCTACACCTTC
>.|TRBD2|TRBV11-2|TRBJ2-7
CASSIDWISLAGPYEQYF
TGTGCCAGCAGCATAGATTGGATCAGTCTAGCGGGTCCCTACGAGCAGTATTTC
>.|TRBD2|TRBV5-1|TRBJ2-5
CASSFSSSGSEIQYF
TGCGCCAGCAGCTTTTCTTCGAGCGGGAGCGAGATCCAGTACTTC
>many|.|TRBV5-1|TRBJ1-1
CASSHNTGNTEAFF
TGCGCCAGCAGCCATAATACAGGGAACACTGAAGCTTTCTTT
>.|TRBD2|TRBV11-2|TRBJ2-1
CASSLALAGGVRGEQFF
TGTGCCAGCAGCTTAGCACTAGCGGGAGGCGTTCGGGGTGAGCAGTTCTTC
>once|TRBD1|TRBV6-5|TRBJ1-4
CASIRSTTGRVKLFF
TGTGCCAGCATTCGCTCCACGACAGGGAGGGTAAAACTGTTTTTT
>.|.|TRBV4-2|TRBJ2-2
CASSRHVRANTGELFF
TGTGCCAGCAGCCGCCATGTTCGCGCTAACACCGGGGAGCTGTTTTTT
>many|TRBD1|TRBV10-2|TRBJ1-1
CASKEDRGNTEAFF
TGCGCCAGCAAGGAGGACAGGGGAAACACTGAAGCTTTCTTT
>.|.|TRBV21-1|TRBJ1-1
CASCKWRSLMNTEAFF
TGTGCCAGCTGCAAATGGAGAAGCTTGATGAACACTGAAGCTTTCTTT
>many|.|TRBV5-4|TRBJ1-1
CASSPPGGQNTEAFF
TGTGCCAGCAGCCCACCCGGGGGGCAGAACACTGAAGCTTTCTTT
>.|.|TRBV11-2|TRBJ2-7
CASRRPGGSYEQYF
TGTGCCAGCAGACGTCCCGGGGGTTCCTACGAACAGTACTTC
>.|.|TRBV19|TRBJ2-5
CASSPQETQYF
TGTGCCAGTAGTCCACAGGAGACCCAGTACTTC
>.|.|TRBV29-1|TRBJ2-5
CSFWGRRQETQYF
TGTAGCTTTTGGGGTAGGAGGCAAGAGACCCAGTACTTC
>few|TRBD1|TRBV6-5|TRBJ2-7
CTSRTGVAYEQYF
TGTACCAGCAGAACAGGGGTCGCATACGAGCAGTACTTC
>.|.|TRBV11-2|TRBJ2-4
CASSLSTMDLAKNIQYF
TGTGCCAGCAGCTTATCTACCATGGACTTAGCCAAAAACATTCAGTACTTC
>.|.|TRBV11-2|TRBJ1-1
CASRPRRRISNTEAFF
TGTGCCAGCAGGCCACGGAGGAGAATATCGAACACTGAAGCTTTCTTT
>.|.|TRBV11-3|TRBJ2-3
CVNSFGLGSGLTDMQYF
TGTGTCAACAGCTTCGGACTCGGTAGCGGCCTCACAGATATGCAGTATTTT
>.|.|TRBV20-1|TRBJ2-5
CSASPRGTPETQYF
TGCAGTGCTAGTCCTAGGGGAACCCCAGAGACCCAGTACTTT
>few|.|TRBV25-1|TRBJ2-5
CASSPLGTGYQETQYF
TGTGCTAGCAGCCCCCTTGGGACCGGTTACCAAGAGACCCAGTACTTC
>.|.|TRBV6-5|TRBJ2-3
CAGNWRGRSDTQYF
TGTGCCGGCAACTGGAGGGGGCGGTCAGATACGCAGTATTTT
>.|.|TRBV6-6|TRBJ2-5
CASSYYGGQETQYF
TGTGCCAGCAGTTACTACGGGGGTCAAGAGACCCAGTACTTC